This TCR beta chain derives from a study of CD4 and CD8 cells across lung adenocarcinoma regions. Samples came from patients with localized non-small cell lung adenocarcinoma. This clonotype showed up many times. CDR3 length equals 13 residues. V was pared by 0 bases and J by 9 bases, with 9 bases between. From germline, CDR1 is SGHDN and CDR2 FVKESK. MiXCR, applied by TCRdb to the PCR reads, yields one record per CDR3 protein. Among some 25,000 distinct CDR3 sequences listed, 40% to 60% were seen once. The origin of this receptor is a male donor with lung adenocarcinoma. The CD4 and CD8 labels of this study may be unreliable. V is TRBV14 and J is TRBJ2-1; tentative D call: TRBD2 (5 bases). Sequencing used CD8+ T cells from the center of a lung tumor. CDR3 DNA sequence: TGTGCCAGCAGCCAAGATTGGGCGGGTGAGCAGTTCTTC. Amino acid sequence: CASSQDWAGEQFF.